This TCR beta chain appears in the sequencing data of a study of T cells after yellow fever vaccination. Study information: For low cell numbers, libraries were made with SMART-Seq v4 Ultra Low Input.

General study findings and limits: Post-booster reappearance was seen for most primary-vaccination clones (nearly 97% CD4, about 88% CD8).

Trimming removed 8 bases from V and 4 bases from J, with 22 bases in between. Germline CDR1 is MGHDK and CDR2 is SYGVNS. There are 16 residues in the CDR3. In regard to this clonotype: Its target is not known.

A 5'RACE template-switching step, the method used to make TCR cDNA, added a universal primer site and UMIs. TCRdb fed the 5' RACE reads into MiXCR, producing one record per CDR3 protein. The table includes about 240,000 distinct CDR3 sequences, 6% to 7.5% detected once. This TCR came from a man aged 30 to 39 who received the YFV17D yellow fever vaccine. V usage is TRBV25-1 and J usage is TRBJ2-3; D is perhaps TRBD2 (6 bases). The sequenced sample was CD4+ T cells sorted from PBMCs, obtained 15 days after the yellow fever booster vaccination. The CDR3 DNA reads as TGTGCCAGCGGTGGGCGAGGGGACCCGGGGGCAGATACGCAGTATTTT. Translating gives CASGGRGDPGADTQYF.